The clone carrying this T cell receptor (beta chain) was observed many times. No antigen is known for it. These data are taken from a study of T-cell reconstitution after alpha-beta-depleted transplantation in children. Study-wide results and limits: Certain patients had high TCRbeta diversity at day 60, and it came from recipient T cells and thymic progenitors that survived.

Construction of the TCRbeta library involved unique molecular identifiers. TCRdb reprocessed the PCR reads with MiXCR, giving one entry per CDR3 protein. The table lists 190,000 or so distinct CDR3 sequences, roughly 6.5% of them singletons. V was trimmed by 2 bases and J by 5 bases, leaving 11 bases between them. The germline gives CDR1 SGHVS, CDR2 FNYEAQ. The CDR3 is 14 residues long. The specimen comprised PBMCs, sampled before TCRalphabeta/CD19-depleted stem cell transplant. The gene calls are TRBV7-6 and TRBJ2-3; TRBD2 is a possible D gene (6 bases). This sequence originates from a girl under three years old with combined immunodeficiency, due to receive a stem cell transplant. In nucleotides, the CDR3 is TGTGCCAGCAGCTTATACGGGGGAAGAGATACGCAGTATTTT. Protein product: CASSLYGGRDTQYF.